The TCR beta chain under discussion was sequenced for a study of T cell changes during pregnancy in multiple sclerosis (dated by TCRdb to the late 2010s). Regarding the study in general: The study looked at changes in the T cell repertoire across pregnancy in women with multiple sclerosis.

With regard to this clone: This receptor's antigen is unknown. Base qualities are not provided; no much larger clone lies one nucleotide away.

The library was obtained by the immunoSEQ multiplex PCR assay. TCRdb mirrors the immuneACCESS table, restricted to in-frame sequences. Some clones are absent from its copies; in checked studies, under half trace to an unresolved V gene, and the reason for the others is unknown. The sample table records around 80,000 clones; about 90% of these occur just once. The top ten constitute 1.4% of the sample. The germline V gene (reference sequence) supplies CDR1 LNHDA and CDR2 SQIVND. Reading from cysteine to phenylalanine, the CDR3 counts 19 amino acids. Only CDR3 DNA remains: 57 bases, in frame from the first base. Germline trimming: 6 bases from V, 5 bases from J; junction bases outside gene matches: 13.

The material sequenced was peripheral blood, taken before pregnancy. The sequence links TRBV19 to TRBJ2-1; a stretch of 16 junction bases matches TRBD2. This TCR was sampled from a female donor with multiple sclerosis, enrolled in a pregnancy study. The sequenced DNA is TGTGCCAGTAGGATCGCCGGGACTAGCGGGGGGGGGACGAACAATGAGCAGTTCTTC. Translation gives CASRIAGTSGGGTNNEQFF.